This TCR beta chain was captured in a study of shared clonotypes between healthy human individuals. About the study: CD4 naive and CD4 memory each took three plates per donor, while CD8 naive took two and CD8 memory one.

Concerning this clone: At the DNA level, this CDR3 is encoded by other sequences in the same sample as well.

Recent acute infections and vaccinations were absent in the healthy HIV-negative adult donors. The study separated CD4+ cells into CD45RA+ naive and CD45RA-negative memory subsets. This CDR3 is built from 15 residues. V dropped 3 bases and J dropped 0; count of bases not matched to a gene: 2. Per the germline V gene, CDR1 is SNHLY and CDR2 is FYNNEI. The assay was carried out at the deep level. Using immunoSEQ multiplex PCR, the repertoire was profiled, and TCRdb retains in-frame clones only, with some absent. The top ten hold 0.39% of the sample, which has approximately 2.1 million clones, over 90% seen once.

This clonotype was obtained from a man aged 18 to 35 in good health. Some clones in this sample may be carry-over from other donors' samples. Input material: naive CD4+ T cells from PBMCs. Subset noted: CD45RA+ positively selected. The chain uses TRBV2 and TRBJ2-1, with 7 bases that match TRBD2. The CDR3 DNA is TGTGCCAGCAGTGAGGGGGGGAGCTCCTACAATGAGCAGTTCTTC. This translates into CASSEGGSSYNEQFF.